One sample yielded the 20 T cell receptor beta chains listed below, sequenced in a study of blood T cell repertoires in COVID-19. Repertoires were generated with immunoSEQ multiplex PCR, while TCRdb's copy carries only in-frame clones and drops some. This repertoire shows more than 200,000 clones, roughly 90% found once; its top ten account for around 6%. Sequencing input: PBMCs or T cells enriched from blood (not recorded which). The origin of the receptors is a woman in her thirties with acute COVID-19.

This rearrangement joins TRBV28 to TRBJ1-5, with 9 nucleotides matching TRBD1. V shed 4 bases and J 8 bases; nucleotides not matched to a gene: 12. This CDR3 comprises 16 residues. Germline V gene data show CDR1 as MDHEN and CDR2 as SYDVKM. The CDR3 nucleotides are TGTGCCAGCAGTTACCGGGCGGGACAGGGAATCAAGCCCCAGCATTTT. Amino acid sequence: CASSYRAGQGIKPQHF.

The rearrangement uses TRBV5-5 and TRBJ1-5; 7 bases match TRBD1. CDR1 is SGHKS, CDR2 YYEKEE, per germline (reference sequence). J lost 1 base, V lost 3 bases, and 4 bases had no gene match. CDR3 length equals 15 residues. CDR3 sequence: CASSSWTGSNQPQHF. CDR3 DNA: TGTGCCAGCAGCTCGTGGACAGGCAGCAATCAGCCCCAGCATTTT. The entire variable domain, with the rest obtained from reference TRBV5-5 and TRBJ1-5, is as follows: DAGVTQSPTHLIKTRGQQVTLRCSPISGHKSVSWYQQVLGQGPQFIFQYYEKEERGRGNFPDRFSARQFPNYSSELNVNALLLGDSALYLCASSSWTGSNQPQHFGDGTRLSIL.

A single count supports this clone. The junction and the germline gene differ at one end; a read error may be behind it. The gene calls are TRBV12-5 and TRBJ2-1; D gene uncertain. The CDR3 covers 13 residues. From germline, CDR1 is LGHNT and CDR2 FRNRAP. Written as DNA, the CDR3 is TGTGCTAGTGAGAAGGAATACTACAATGAGGTCATCTTC. Translation: CASEKEYYNEVIF.

The chain recombines TRBV18 with TRBJ2-7; 11 bases fit TRBD2. After removal of 2 bases from V and 5 bases from J, the junction contained 2 bases not matched to a gene. This CDR3 is built from 14 residues. Per germline, CDR1 KGHSH and CDR2 LQKENI. CDR3 amino acids: CASSPASGRHEQYF. CDR3 bases: TGTGCCAGCTCACCAGCTAGCGGGAGGCACGAGCAGTACTTC.

Turning to this clone: The same CDR3 arises from other DNA sequences in this sample as well. This chain links TRBV15 with TRBJ2-3; D is perhaps TRBD2 (5 bases). This CDR3 has 12 amino acids. V was trimmed by 3 bases and J by 5 bases, leaving 6 bases between them. Germline CDR1 and CDR2: LNHNV and YYDKDF (reference sequence). Written as DNA, the CDR3 is TGTGCCACCAGCAGGGACTTAGATACGCAGTATTTT. Encoded protein: CATSRDLDTQYF.

The chain joins TRBV3-1 (or the pseudogene TRBV3-2) to TRBJ2-5, with D maybe TRBD2 (6 bases). The germline V gene encodes CDR1 LGHDT and CDR2 YNNKEL (reference sequence). V lost 6 bases to trimming and J lost 6 bases, with 23 bases between them. This CDR3 spans 16 amino acids. Written as DNA, the CDR3 is TGTGCCAGCAGTCGCACTGAGGAGGGAACGGGAAAGACCCAGTACTTC. Protein product: CASSRTEEGTGKTQYF.

The CDR3 sequence is CASSGSGEEQYF. CDR3 sequence (DNA): TGTGCCAGCAGCGGCAGCGGGGAGGAGCAGTACTTC. V is TRBV9 and J is TRBJ2-7; 7 bases are a match to TRBD2. V trimming: 3 bases; J trimming: 7 bases; junction bases outside the gene matches: 4. The germline gives CDR1 SGDLS, CDR2 YYNGEE. The CDR3 totals 12 residues.

The chain links TRBV6-2 or TRBV6-3 to TRBJ2-3, with TRBD2 as a possible D gene (6 bases). The germline V gene encodes CDR1 MNHEY and CDR2 SVGEGT. V lost 2 bases and J 4 bases, leaving 16 bases between the germline ends. The CDR3 contains 16 residues. As DNA, the CDR3 is TGTGCCAGCAGTTACCTTCCGGGAGAGAGTTCAGATACGCAGTATTTT. Encoded protein: CASSYLPGESSDTQYF.

The gene calls are TRBV5-1 and TRBJ2-1, with 8 positions matching TRBD1. The V gene end was trimmed by 3 bases and the J gene end by 7 bases; junction bases not matched to a gene: 9. The CDR3 has 15 amino acids. Per germline, CDR1 SGHRS and CDR2 YFSETQ. The CDR3 loop reads CASSSTGAWGNEQFF. As DNA, the CDR3 is TGCGCCAGCAGCTCGACAGGGGCCTGGGGTAATGAGCAGTTCTTC.

The DNA for the CDR3 is TGTGCCAGCAGCCAAGTTTGGACTAGCCTGCCAGAGACCCAGTACTTC. Encoded protein: CASSQVWTSLPETQYF. The rearrangement uses TRBV3-1 (or the pseudogene TRBV3-2) and TRBJ2-5, with 8 bases aligning to TRBD2. The CDR3 covers 16 residues. V lost 1 base, J lost 4 bases, and 8 bases stayed unmatched. Germline V CDR1 and CDR2: LGHDT, YNNKEL (reference sequence).

This rearrangement joins TRBV5-1 to TRBJ2-3; TRBD2 matches at 7 bases. The V gene end was trimmed by 0 bases and the J gene end by 0 bases; junction bases not matched to a gene: 13. The CDR3 sequence is 19 residues long. The germline V gene has CDR1 SGHRS and CDR2 YFSETQ. CDR3 sequence: CASSLDPSGVTASTDTQYF. The CDR3 DNA follows: TGCGCCAGCAGCTTGGATCCTAGCGGAGTTACCGCTAGCACAGATACGCAGTATTTT.

This chain links TRBV11-2 with TRBJ1-1, with D unclear. CDR1 and CDR2 from the germline V gene are SGHAT and FQNNGV. Trimming left V 0 bases short and J 4 bases short, with 9 bases between. CDR3 length equals 14 residues. The CDR3 protein is CASSLEAAATEAFF. CDR3 nucleotides: TGTGCCAGCAGCTTAGAGGCGGCAGCCACTGAAGCTTTCTTT.

The chain uses TRBV15 and TRBJ2-7, with 8 bases identical to TRBD2. After removal of 1 base from V and 3 bases from J, the junction contained 2 bases not matched to a gene. The CDR3 extends over 14 amino acids. Germline V gives CDR1 LNHNV, CDR2 YYDKDF (reference sequence). CDR3 residues: CATSRVAGGYEQYF. For the CDR3, the DNA is TGTGCCACCAGCAGAGTTGCGGGAGGCTACGAGCAGTACTTC.

This sequence joins TRBV7-6 and TRBJ2-3; possibly TRBD1 for D (5 bases). The CDR3 is 15 residues long. The V and J ends lost 1 base and 0 bases respectively, with 8 bases between them. CDR1 is SGHVS and CDR2 is FNYEAQ in the germline V gene. The CDR3 bases are TGTGCCAGCAGCTTAGGGACAACTAGCACAGATACGCAGTATTTT. Translated: CASSLGTTSTDTQYF.

The genes are TRBV18 and TRBJ2-1; TRBD1 might be the D (6 bases). The CDR3 runs to 13 residues. V lost 4 bases and J lost 4, with 8 bases in between. Germline values: CDR1 KGHSH, CDR2 LQKENI. The CDR3 sequence: CASSRDRYNEQFF. The CDR3 nucleotides read TGTGCCAGCTCACGCGACAGGTACAATGAGCAGTTCTTC.

Worth noting for this clone: One end of the junction does not line up with germline, which may come from a read error. The V gene is TRBV7-6, the J gene TRBJ2-1; tentative D call: TRBD1 (6 bases). The length of the CDR3 is 16 residues. Germline V gives CDR1 SGHVS, CDR2 FNYEAQ. CDR3 nucleotides: TGTGCCAGCAGCCAGGTCAGGGGAGTTTCCTTCAATGAGCAGTTCTTC. Its protein is CASSQVRGVSFNEQFF.

The chain links TRBV11-2 to TRBJ2-7; 9 bases agree with TRBD2. The CDR3 consists of 15 residues. Germline CDR1 is SGHAT and CDR2 is FQNNGV. Losses at the gene ends were 1 base for V and 6 bases for J; bases not matched to a gene: 7. The CDR3 DNA is TGTGCCAGCAGCTTAGTGACGCGGGAGGGCGGCGAGCAGTACTTC. Encoded protein: CASSLVTREGGEQYF. Combining the CDR3 with reference TRBV11-2 and TRBJ2-7 gives the whole variable domain EAGVAQSPRYKIIEKRQSVAFWCNPISGHATLYWYQQILGQGPKLLIQFQNNGVVDDSQLPKDRFSAERLKGVDSTLKIQPAKLEDSAVYLCASSLVTREGGEQYFGPGTRLTVT.

The CDR3 here is CSVDKGGGSYNEQFF. DNA of the CDR3: TGCAGCGTTGACAAGGGGGGAGGGTCCTACAATGAGCAGTTCTTC. V usage is TRBV29-1 and J usage is TRBJ2-1; D is possibly TRBD2 (7 bases). CDR3 length: 15 amino acids. Per germline, CDR1 SQVTM and CDR2 ANQGSEA. With 3 bases removed from V and 1 base from J, the gap between germline ends came to 13 bases.

The V gene is TRBV7-9, the J gene TRBJ1-5; possible D gene TRBD1, 5 bases. V was cut by 5 bases and J by 4 bases, with 9 bases left in between. Looked up from germline, CDR1 is SEHNR and CDR2 is FQNEAQ (reference sequence). The CDR3 length is 13 residues. The CDR3 spells CASSPGGNQPQHF. Here the CDR3 DNA reads TGTGCCAGCAGCCCCGGGGGGAATCAGCCCCAGCATTTT.

This rearrangement joins TRBV6-1 to TRBJ2-7, with unresolved D. The CDR3 consists of 11 residues. Per germline, CDR1 MNHNS and CDR2 SASEGT. V lost 5 bases, J lost 4 bases, and 6 bases lay in between. DNA of the CDR3: TGTGCCAGCAGTCAGCGTTACGAGCAGTACTTC. Protein product: CASSQRYEQYF.